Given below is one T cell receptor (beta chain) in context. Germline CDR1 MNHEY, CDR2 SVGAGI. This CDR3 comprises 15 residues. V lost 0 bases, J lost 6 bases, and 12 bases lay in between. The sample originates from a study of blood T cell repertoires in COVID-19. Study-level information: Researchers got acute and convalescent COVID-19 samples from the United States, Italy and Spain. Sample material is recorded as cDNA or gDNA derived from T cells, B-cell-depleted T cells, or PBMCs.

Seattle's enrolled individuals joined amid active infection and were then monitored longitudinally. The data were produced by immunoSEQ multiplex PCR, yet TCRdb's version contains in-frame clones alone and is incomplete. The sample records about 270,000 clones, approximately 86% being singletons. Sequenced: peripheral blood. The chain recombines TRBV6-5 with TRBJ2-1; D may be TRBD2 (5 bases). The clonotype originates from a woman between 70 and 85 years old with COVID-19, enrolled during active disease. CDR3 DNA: TGTGCCAGCAGTTACTCGGGAGCGTCGGGCAATGAGCAGTTCTTC. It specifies CASSYSGASGNEQFF.